Listed here are 8 T cell receptor beta chains from one sample, sequenced in a study of metastatic and nonmetastatic thyroid tumors (dated by TCRdb to the early 2020s). Preparation of the library involved PCR. Sequenced on an Illumina HiSeq 4000. TCRdb reran the public reads through fastp at Q25 and MiXCR, keeping productive beta chains. This sample is represented by approximately 4,200 clones; 22% of them were singletons. The ten largest make up around 22% of the sample. None of the patients had been given any treatment before thyroid surgery. The sequencing input was tumor tissue. These receptor sequences come from a male donor with papillary thyroid cancer or a benign thyroid nodule (not recorded which). Some clones in this sample may be carry-over from other donors' samples.

This clone has a count of ten or more. This CDR3 is also generated by other DNA sequences in the sample. The chain uses TRBV20-1 and TRBJ2-7; 7 nucleotides line up with TRBD1. The germline gives CDR1 DFQATT, CDR2 SNEGSKA (reference sequence). The V gene end was trimmed by 5 bases and the J gene end by 0 bases; junction bases not matched to a gene: 10. CDR3 length: 15 amino acids. The CDR3 spells CSADYPGQHSYEQYF. CDR3 sequence (DNA): TGCAGTGCTGACTATCCGGGACAGCACTCCTACGAGCAGTACTTC.

This clone was picked up many times. This sequence joins TRBV27 and TRBJ2-7; perhaps D is TRBD1 or TRBD2 (7 bases each). V was cut by 5 bases and J by 2 bases, with 16 bases left in between. Per the germline V gene, CDR1 is MNHEY and CDR2 is SMNVEV (reference sequence). The CDR3 length is 15 residues. This chain's CDR3 is CASSPSGGGTYEQYF. Here the CDR3 DNA reads TGTGCCAGCAGTCCATCAGGGGGGGGAACCTACGAGCAGTACTTC.

This clone was observed at least ten times. Other DNA sequences in the same sample also yield this CDR3. The gene calls are TRBV19 and TRBJ2-6; 9 nucleotides match TRBD2. V gave up 6 bases and J gave up 2 bases; unmatched junction bases: 11. The CDR3 is 18 residues long. Germline CDR1 LNHDA, CDR2 SQIVND (reference sequence). The CDR3 is CASRRGASGTAGANVLTF. In DNA, the CDR3 is TGTGCCAGTAGAAGGGGGGCTAGCGGGACTGCTGGGGCCAACGTCCTGACTTTC.

This clone was found a few times. The chain is built from TRBV5-1 and TRBJ2-1; 10 bases align to TRBD1. From germline, CDR1 is SGHRS and CDR2 YFSETQ. The V gene end was trimmed by 0 bases and the J gene end by 10 bases; junction bases not matched to a gene: 7. This CDR3 comprises 15 residues. The chain's CDR3 is CASSLVTGGAEEQFF. The CDR3 DNA reads TGCGCCAGCAGCTTGGTGACAGGGGGCGCGGAAGAGCAGTTCTTC.

This clone is medium-sized in the sample. Given a much more abundant clone one base away, this may be a read error. Other DNA sequences from this sample encode an identical CDR3 as well. The genes are TRBV5-8 and TRBJ1-2; no reliable D call. This CDR3 contains 14 residues. Germline CDR1 SGHTS, CDR2 YDEGEE. The CDR3 DNA reads TGTGCCAGCAGTTTGGTAGGGCCCATCCGTGGCTACACCTTC. Protein sequence: CASSLVGPIRGYTF.

A few counts support this clone. V usage is TRBV10-1 and J usage is TRBJ2-1; 7 nucleotides match TRBD1. There are 15 residues in the CDR3. Germline-derived CDR1 and CDR2 are WNHNN and SYGVQD (reference sequence). V gave up 3 bases and J gave up 1 base; unmatched junction bases: 3. CDR3 loop: CASSDGTASYNEQFF. CDR3 coding DNA: TGCGCCAGCAGTGACGGGACAGCTTCCTACAATGAGCAGTTCTTC.

Ten or more counts support this clone. The V gene is TRBV11-1, the J gene TRBJ2-1; TRBD2 agrees at 9 bases. CDR1 and CDR2 from the germline V gene are SGHAT and FQDESV (reference sequence). The J segment lost 7 bases and the V segment lost 1 base, leaving 5 bases of the junction unmatched. The CDR3 is made up of 15 amino acids. The CDR3 DNA reads TGTGCCAGCAGCTTAGACGCGGGAGGGCCGAATGAGCAGTTCTTC. Protein sequence: CASSLDAGGPNEQFF. Looking up the rest from reference TRBV11-1 and TRBJ2-1 gives the full variable domain: EAEVAQSPRYKITEKSQAVAFWCDPISGHATLYWYRQILGQGPELLVQFQDESVVDDSQLPKDRFSAERLKGVDSTLKIQPAELGDSAMYLCASSLDAGGPNEQFFGPGTRLTVL.

The sample holds a few counts of this clone. The chain is built from TRBV12-3 or TRBV12-4 and TRBJ2-5; D is perhaps TRBD2 (5 bases). V gave up 7 bases and J gave up 5 bases, with 20 bases separating them. The CDR3 sequence is 15 residues long. The DNA of the CDR3 is TGTGCCAGCAACACCTTTCGGACGGGCGGGGAGACCCAGTACTTC. It translates to CASNTFRTGGETQYF.